The 27 T cell receptor beta chains presented below share a single source sample, sequenced in a study of shared clonotypes between healthy human individuals. Clones were sequenced by immunoSEQ multiplex PCR, and TCRdb holds only the in-frame ones, with some missing. The table records about 1 million clones, under 80% of them present only once. The source material was memory CD4+ T cells sorted from blood. The sample's subset: CD45RA-negative fraction. These receptors came from a man aged 18-30 years in good health.

Notes on this clone: At one end the junction does not follow the germline gene, possibly because of a read error. J is TRBJ2-3 and V is TRBV6-6; 8 bases fit TRBD1. Germline CDR1 reads MNHNY; CDR2 reads SVGAGI (reference sequence). The CDR3 sequence is 16 residues long. The DNA for the CDR3 is TGTGCCAGCGGTTATGCGGACAGGGTCGTCACAGATACGCAGTATTTT. This codes for CASGYADRVVTDTQYF.

The V call is TRBV10-3, the J call TRBJ2-1, with D possibly TRBD2 on 7 matching bases. CDR1 and CDR2 from the germline V gene are ENHRY and SYGVKD. CDR3 size: 13 residues. Trimming stripped 10 bases from V and 8 bases from J, with 18 bases between. The CDR3 nucleotides read TGTGCCACCCTGGACAGCCGGGAGGATGAGCAGTTCTTC. This gives the protein CATLDSREDEQFF.

CDR3 sequence: CASWADSTYNEQFF. In nucleotides, the CDR3 is TGTGCCAGTTGGGCGGACTCTACCTACAATGAGCAGTTCTTC. This chain uses TRBV27 with TRBJ2-1; maybe TRBD2 (5 bases). Trimming left V 9 bases short and J 2 bases short, with 14 bases between. CDR3 length: 14 residues. The germline CDR1 and CDR2 sequences are MNHEY and SMNVEV (reference sequence).

The V gene is TRBV10-3, the J gene TRBJ2-7, with 8 bases fitting TRBD2. Trimming removed 2 bases from V and 4 bases from J; junction bases left unmatched: 7. Per germline, CDR1 ENHRY and CDR2 SYGVKD. The CDR3 is 15 amino acids. The chain's CDR3 is CAISEPRGGKYEQYF. The CDR3 region has the DNA TGTGCCATCAGTGAGCCCCGGGGGGGCAAGTACGAGCAGTACTTC.

This clone was seen only a few times. The chain links TRBV28 to TRBJ1-3; D is perhaps TRBD1 (5 bases). This CDR3 is 15 amino acids long. CDR1 is MDHEN, CDR2 SYDVKM, per germline. Trimming took off 5 bases at V and 0 bases at J, with 11 bases between the two ends. The CDR3 DNA sequence: TGTGCCAGCAGTCGGGGGACGGACTCTGGAAACACCATATATTTT. Translation: CASSRGTDSGNTIYF.

This chain joins TRBV11-1 and TRBJ1-3; D ambiguous. Trimming stripped 4 bases from V and 0 bases from J, with 10 bases between. Germline V gene lookup returns CDR1 SGHAT and CDR2 FQDESV (reference sequence). This CDR3 is built from 15 residues. The CDR3 protein is CASSSDISSGNTIYF. The DNA for the CDR3 is TGTGCCAGCAGCTCCGACATCTCCTCTGGAAACACCATATATTTT.

The chain recombines TRBV6-5 with TRBJ1-2; perhaps TRBD1 as D (6 bases). CDR1 is MNHEY and CDR2 is SVGAGI in the germline V gene. The length of the CDR3 is 13 residues. Trimming left V 7 bases short and J 8 bases short, with 17 bases between. The CDR3 loop is CASNTGGGRGYTF. The CDR3 nucleotides are TGTGCCAGCAATACCGGCGGGGGGCGAGGCTACACCTTC.

Concerning this clone itself: Additional DNA sequences in this sample encode the identical CDR3. The chain combines TRBV6-5 with TRBJ2-7, with TRBD1 identical over 7 bases. The CDR3 is made up of 13 amino acids. The germline V gene encodes CDR1 MNHEY and CDR2 SVGAGI. Trimming removed 5 bases from V and 2 bases from J; junction bases left unmatched: 3. The DNA for the CDR3 is TGTGCCAGCAGTAGAGGGGGCCCCTACGAGCAGTACTTC. It translates to CASSRGGPYEQYF.

The rearrangement links TRBV7-3 to TRBJ2-2, with 11 bases lining up with TRBD1. The CDR3 runs 17 residues. Trimming took 3 bases from V and 4 from J; bases not matched to a gene: 7. Germline-derived CDR1 and CDR2 are SGHTA and FQGTGA. CDR3 bases: TGTGCCAGCAGCTTTACTGCGGACAGGGGGCGCACCGGGGAGCTGTTTTTT. Translation gives CASSFTADRGRTGELFF.

The V call is TRBV6-5, the J call TRBJ1-1, with D perhaps matching TRBD1 (5 bases). Trimming shortened V by 11 bases and J by 1 base, and 17 bases separated the two germline ends. The CDR3 has 14 amino acids. CDR1 is MNHEY and CDR2 is SVGAGI in the germline V gene. The DNA of the CDR3 is TGTGCCGGCACCGCAGGGAGGGAGAACACTGAAGCTTTCTTT. This encodes CAGTAGRENTEAFF.

The chain recombines TRBV7-6 with TRBJ2-5, with a tentative D call TRBD1 (7 bases). The germline V and J ends were trimmed by 5 bases and 1 base, with 20 bases remaining between them. The CDR3 spans 17 residues. Germline V lookup: CDR1 SGHVS, CDR2 FNYEAQ. CDR3 amino acids: CASSANRGGGAQETQYF. The CDR3 nucleotides are TGTGCCAGCAGCGCGAACAGGGGTGGAGGGGCCCAAGAGACCCAGTACTTC.

The chain employs TRBV11-1 and TRBJ1-2; 7 bases agree with TRBD1. Germline CDR1 SGHAT, CDR2 FQDESV (reference sequence). V trimming: 5 bases; J trimming: 4 bases; junction bases outside the gene matches: 13. The CDR3 has 16 amino acids. CDR3 coding DNA: TGTGCCAGCAGCCACGACGACAGGGTGGGGACCTATGGCTACACCTTC. Its protein is CASSHDDRVGTYGYTF. Based on the CDR3 plus reference TRBV11-1 and TRBJ1-2, the full variable domain is EAEVAQSPRYKITEKSQAVAFWCDPISGHATLYWYRQILGQGPELLVQFQDESVVDDSQLPKDRFSAERLKGVDSTLKIQPAELGDSAMYLCASSHDDRVGTYGYTFGSGTRLTVV.

This rearrangement joins TRBV30 to TRBJ1-5; D possibly corresponds to TRBD1 (5 bases). The CDR3 totals 15 residues. Trimming removed 2 bases at V and 3 bases at J, with 14 bases between. The germline V gene has CDR1 GTSNPN and CDR2 SVGIG (reference sequence). This CDR3 reads CAWSHGTQFNQPQHF. CDR3 DNA: TGTGCCTGGAGTCACGGGACCCAATTCAATCAGCCCCAGCATTTT.

In the case of this clone: With only one base between it and a far larger clone, this is likely a read error. This chain uses TRBV29-1 with TRBJ2-3; 8 bases align to TRBD2. The CDR3 is made up of 13 amino acids. Germline values: CDR1 SQVTM, CDR2 ANQGSEA. The trim removed 5 bases at V and 0 bases at J, leaving 1 base unmatched. The CDR3: CSVPSGSTDTQYF. CDR3 coding DNA: TGCAGCGTTCCTAGCGGGAGCACAGATACGCAGTATTTT.

The count of this clone is one. The chain recombines TRBV6-1 with TRBJ2-3; 7 bases fit TRBD2. Germline assignment: CDR1 MNHNS and CDR2 SASEGT. CDR3 length: 13 residues. Unmatched junction bases numbered 11, after V lost 3 bases and J lost 14 bases. The CDR3 sequence: CASSEAEGTGGYF. The CDR3 bases are TGTGCCAGCAGTGAGGCGGAGGGTACGGGAGGGTATTTT.

About this clone itself: Other DNA variants within this sample encode the same CDR3. The CDR3 region is CASRPGQGTEAFF. CDR3 nucleotide sequence: TGTGCCAGCAGGCCGGGACAGGGCACTGAAGCTTTCTTT. The chain carries TRBV28 and TRBJ1-1, with 9 bases matching TRBD1. From germline, CDR1 is MDHEN and CDR2 SYDVKM. The length of the CDR3 is 13 residues. V lost 6 bases and J lost 4; bases outside the gene matches: 3.

This sequence joins TRBV15 and TRBJ2-3; TRBD1 agrees at 10 bases. Trimming at V came to 0 bases and at J to 2 bases, leaving 8 bases not matched to a gene. Germline lookup yields CDR1 LNHNV and CDR2 YYDKDF (reference sequence). The CDR3 sequence is 18 residues long. This CDR3 is CATSRDSLGQGNTDTQYF. In DNA, the CDR3 is TGTGCCACCAGCAGAGATAGTCTGGGACAGGGGAACACAGATACGCAGTATTTT.

The gene calls are TRBV2 and TRBJ2-3; possibly TRBD2 for D (6 bases). CDR1 and CDR2 from the germline V gene are SNHLY and FYNNEI. There are 13 residues in the CDR3. Trimming shortened V by 4 bases and J by 5 bases, and 10 bases separated the two germline ends. This CDR3 reads CASSGLARDTQYF. The CDR3 DNA reads TGTGCCAGCAGTGGGCTAGCGAGAGATACGCAGTATTTT.

This sequence joins TRBV7-2 and TRBJ2-1, with 8 positions matching TRBD1. Germline V gene lookup returns CDR1 SGHTA and CDR2 FQGNSA. This CDR3 is built from 15 residues. V lost 5 bases to trimming and J lost 2 bases; unmatched junction nucleotides: 5. The CDR3 region has the DNA TGTGCCAGCAGCCCGGAGACAGGGGCCTACAATGAGCAGTTCTTC. Its translation: CASSPETGAYNEQFF.

The chain employs TRBV28 and TRBJ1-1; a possible D gene is TRBD1 (5 bases). The germline V gene has CDR1 MDHEN and CDR2 SYDVKM. V lost 6 bases, J lost 8 bases, and 16 bases lay in between. CDR3 length equals 13 residues. The CDR3 region has the DNA TGTGCCAGCAGCAAATCAGGGCAGCCAGAAGCTTTCTTT. This gives the protein CASSKSGQPEAFF.

The chain uses TRBV13 and TRBJ2-7, with no clear D. V was cut by 5 bases and J by 7 bases, with 12 bases left in between. Germline V CDR1 and CDR2: PRHDT, FYEKMQ (reference sequence). This CDR3 region has 12 residues. In DNA, the CDR3 is TGTGCCAGCAGCCTTACCGGTCGGGAGCAGTACTTC. Protein product: CASSLTGREQYF.

This clone was counted once. The chain couples TRBV2 to TRBJ2-7; 8 bases align to TRBD2. Losses at the gene ends were 6 bases for V and 1 base for J; bases not matched to a gene: 8. The CDR3 totals 15 residues. Per germline, CDR1 SNHLY and CDR2 FYNNEI. CDR3 sequence (DNA): TGTGCCAGCAGGGTCGAAGCGGGAGCATCCTACGAGCAGTACTTC. Protein sequence: CASRVEAGASYEQYF.

This rearrangement joins TRBV4-1 to TRBJ2-7; D is possibly TRBD2 (6 bases). V was pared by 1 base and J by 1 base, with 11 bases between. The CDR3 length is 15 residues. The germline V gene encodes CDR1 MGHRA and CDR2 YSYEKL. The CDR3 nucleotides are TGCGCCAGCAGCCAAGGTCTAGCGATATCCTACGAGCAGTACTTC. It specifies CASSQGLAISYEQYF.

The rearrangement links TRBV2 to TRBJ2-5; 10 nucleotides line up with TRBD1. J gave up 1 base and V 6 bases, and 5 bases lay outside the gene matches. The CDR3 consists of 15 residues. The germline V gene has CDR1 SNHLY and CDR2 FYNNEI. CDR3 protein: CASRTGQGTQETQYF. Here the CDR3 DNA reads TGTGCCAGCAGGACGGGACAGGGGACCCAAGAGACCCAGTACTTC.

For this clone: In the same sample, other DNA sequences code for this CDR3. The chain carries TRBV5-1 and TRBJ2-1; no firm D call. The germline V and J ends were trimmed by 0 bases and 0 bases, with 4 bases remaining between them. The germline V gene encodes CDR1 SGHRS and CDR2 YFSETQ. This CDR3 is 14 amino acids long. CDR3 nucleotide sequence: TGCGCCAGCAGCTTGGCGAGCTCCTACAATGAGCAGTTCTTC. Encoded protein: CASSLASSYNEQFF.

This chain connects TRBV5-1 to TRBJ2-7; D may correspond to TRBD1 or TRBD2 (6 bases each). This CDR3 spans 14 amino acids. From germline, CDR1 is SGHRS and CDR2 YFSETQ. V gave up 2 bases and J gave up 4 bases, with 13 bases separating them. Written as DNA, the CDR3 is TGCGCCAGCAGCTTACATGAGGGGGGTTACGAGCAGTACTTC. This codes for CASSLHEGGYEQYF. The variable domain in full, with the rest retrieved from reference TRBV5-1 and TRBJ2-7, is KAGVTQTPRYLIKTRGQQVTLSCSPISGHRSVSWYQQTPGQGLQFLFEYFSETQRNKGNFPGRFSGRQFSNSRSEMNVSTLELGDSALYLCASSLHEGGYEQYFGPGTRLTVT.

The chain links TRBV4-3 to TRBJ2-7; D remains unclear. The CDR3 loop spans 13 amino acids. Per the germline V gene, CDR1 is LGHNA and CDR2 is YSLEER. V was clipped by 0 bases and J by 3 bases, with 6 bases between them. The CDR3 reads CASSQDWGYEQYF. The CDR3 bases are TGCGCCAGCAGCCAAGATTGGGGCTACGAGCAGTACTTC.